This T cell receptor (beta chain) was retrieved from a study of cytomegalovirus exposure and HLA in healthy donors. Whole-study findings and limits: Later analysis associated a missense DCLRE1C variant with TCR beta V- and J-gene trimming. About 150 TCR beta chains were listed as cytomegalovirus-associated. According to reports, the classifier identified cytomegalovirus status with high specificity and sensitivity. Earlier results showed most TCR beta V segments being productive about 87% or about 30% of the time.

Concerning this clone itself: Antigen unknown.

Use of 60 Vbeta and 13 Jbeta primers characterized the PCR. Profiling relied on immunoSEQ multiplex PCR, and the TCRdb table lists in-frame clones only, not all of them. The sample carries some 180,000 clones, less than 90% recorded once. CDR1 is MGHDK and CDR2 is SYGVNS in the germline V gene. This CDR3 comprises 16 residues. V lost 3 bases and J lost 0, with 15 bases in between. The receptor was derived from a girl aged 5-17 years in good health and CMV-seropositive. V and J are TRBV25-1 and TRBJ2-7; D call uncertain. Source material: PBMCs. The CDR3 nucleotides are TGTGCCAGCAGTGACCCCGGCGGCCCTAGCTCCTACGAGCAGTACTTC. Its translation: CASSDPGGPSSYEQYF.